The 13 T cell receptor beta chains listed next were all sequenced from one sample in a study of ipilimumab plus nivolumab after autologous stem cell transplantation. The repertoire was sequenced with immunoSEQ multiplex PCR; TCRdb's copy has only in-frame clones and lacks some. The sample lists fewer than 30,000 clones, 85% to 90% occurring once. The input for sequencing was PBMCs, taken in a trial of ipilimumab plus nivolumab as post-transplant consolidation. The receptors were gathered from a male donor with diffuse large B-cell lymphoma.

The chain is built from TRBV7-6 and TRBJ2-7; TRBD2 aligns across 8 bases. Germline CDR1 is SGHVS and CDR2 is FNYEAQ. Trimming cost V 4 bases and J 4 bases; bases outside gene matches: 9. This CDR3 has 15 residues. CDR3: CASSSRLARLYEQYF. CDR3 coding DNA: TGTGCCAGCAGCTCACGACTAGCGCGGCTTTACGAGCAGTACTTC. Full variable domain (rest looked up from reference TRBV7-6 and TRBJ2-7): GAGVSQSPRYKVTKRGQDVALRCDPISGHVSLYWYRQALGQGPEFLTYFNYEAQQDKSGLPNDRFSAERPEGSISTLTIQRTEQRDSAMYRCASSSRLARLYEQYFGPGTRLTVT.

The chain couples TRBV4-1 to TRBJ1-1; D gene unclear. V dropped 5 bases and J dropped 3 bases, with 13 bases sitting between them. The CDR3 has 14 residues. The germline V gene encodes CDR1 MGHRA and CDR2 YSYEKL. CDR3 residues: CASSSRESHTEAFF. The CDR3 DNA sequence: TGCGCCAGCAGCTCCCGTGAGTCTCACACTGAAGCTTTCTTT.

V and J are TRBV6-6 and TRBJ1-1, with D unresolved. The V end was cut by 5 bases, the J end by 0 bases, with 4 bases between. The V gene's germline CDR1 is MNHNY and CDR2 SVGAGI (reference sequence). This CDR3 has 12 residues. This CDR3 reads CASSQMNTEAFF. The DNA for the CDR3 is TGTGCCAGCAGTCAGATGAACACTGAAGCTTTCTTT.

The CDR3 DNA reads as TGTGCCAGCATAGTATGCATTAACTATGGCTACACCTTC. Its translation: CASIVCINYGYTF. This rearrangement joins TRBV19 to TRBJ1-2; unclear D gene. The CDR3 sequence is 13 residues long. Between the trimmed V and J ends, which lost 9 bases and 1 base, there was a span of 12 bases. In germline, CDR1 is LNHDA, CDR2 SQIVND (reference sequence).

This chain connects TRBV28 to TRBJ2-3; 8 bases map to TRBD1. Germline CDR1 is MDHEN and CDR2 is SYDVKM. Losses at the gene ends were 2 bases for V and 3 bases for J; bases not matched to a gene: 4. The CDR3 runs to 15 residues. This chain's CDR3 is CASSLAGTGTDTQYF. CDR3 nucleotides: TGTGCCAGCAGTTTAGCCGGGACAGGAACAGATACGCAGTATTTT.

This clone turned up a few times. The chain has TRBV18 and TRBJ1-6; a possible D gene is TRBD1 (6 bases). The length of the CDR3 is 18 residues. Deletions cut 0 bases from V and 10 bases from J, with 22 bases between. CDR1 KGHSH and CDR2 LQKENI come from the germline V gene. The CDR3 reads CASSPPEGPQGPRSPLHF. For the CDR3, the DNA is TGTGCCAGCTCACCACCGGAGGGGCCACAGGGCCCTAGATCACCCCTCCACTTT.

This clone came up a few times. Here the CDR3 reads CAWSPRGRGSIQYF. In DNA form, the CDR3 reads TGTGCCTGGTCCCCCCGGGGAAGAGGAAGCATTCAGTACTTC. V and J are TRBV30 and TRBJ2-4; tentatively, D is TRBD2 (5 bases). Germline lookup yields CDR1 GTSNPN and CDR2 SVGIG (reference sequence). CDR3 length equals 14 residues. V gave up 5 bases and J gave up 9 bases, with 20 bases separating them. The entire variable domain, with the rest obtained from reference TRBV30 and TRBJ2-4, is as follows: SQTIHQWPATLVQPVGSPLSLECTVEGTSNPNLYWYRQAAGRGLQLLFYSVGIGQISSEVPQNLSASRPQDRQFILSSKKLLLSDSGFYLCAWSPRGRGSIQYFGAGTRLSVL.

V and J are TRBV7-9 and TRBJ2-5; tentatively, D is TRBD1 (6 bases). V lost 7 bases and J lost 5, with 20 bases in between. The CDR3 consists of 15 residues. From germline, CDR1 is SEHNR and CDR2 FQNEAQ (reference sequence). This chain's CDR3 is CASNSVLQGFETQYF. CDR3 nucleotides: TGTGCCAGCAACTCTGTGCTACAGGGCTTCGAGACCCAGTACTTC.

The genes are TRBV19 and TRBJ1-3; D is unclear. Per the germline V gene, CDR1 is LNHDA and CDR2 is SQIVND (reference sequence). This CDR3 has 16 residues. Between the trimmed V and J ends, which lost 3 bases and 4 bases, there was a span of 16 bases. The CDR3 DNA sequence: TGTGCCAGTAGTATGGGTGGGCGCAGTTCGGGAAACACCATATATTTT. Its protein product is CASSMGGRSSGNTIYF.

CDR3 sequence (DNA): TGTGCCAGCAGCCTAGCGGGGGTCGGCACAGATACGCAGTATTTT. Translation gives CASSLAGVGTDTQYF. The chain links TRBV7-3 to TRBJ2-3; 10 positions match TRBD2. Germline V gene sequence: CDR1 SGHTA, CDR2 FQGTGA. The ends lost 5 bases at V and 1 base at J; junction bases unmatched: 3. CDR3 length: 15 residues.

V and J are TRBV7-2 and TRBJ2-3; D is uncertain. Germline CDR1 SGHTA, CDR2 FQGNSA. The CDR3 sequence is 16 residues long. V lost 1 base to trimming and J lost 0 bases, with 11 bases between them. The CDR3 loop is CASSLGNAASTDTQYF. In DNA, the CDR3 is TGTGCCAGCAGCTTAGGGAACGCTGCTAGCACAGATACGCAGTATTTT. Together with reference TRBV7-2 and TRBJ2-3, the CDR3 gives the full variable domain: GAGVSQSPSNKVTEKGKDVELRCDPISGHTALYWYRQSLGQGLEFLIYFQGNSAPDKSGLPSDRFSAERTGGSVSTLTIQRTQQEDSAVYLCASSLGNAASTDTQYFGPGTRLTVL.

The V gene is TRBV11-3, the J gene TRBJ2-7; unclear D gene. Germline values: CDR1 SGHNT, CDR2 YENEEA. The CDR3 runs 15 residues. V shed 4 bases and J shed 2 bases, with 15 bases lying between them. CDR3 sequence (DNA): TGTGCCAGCAGCTCACGACCTGGACCTACCTACGAGCAGTACTTC. It translates to CASSSRPGPTYEQYF.

This chain joins TRBV27 and TRBJ1-1, with 7 bases aligning to TRBD1. The CDR3 contains 15 residues. The V and J ends lost 7 bases and 6 bases, in that order; junction bases with no gene match: 14. Germline CDR1 and CDR2: MNHEY and SMNVEV (reference sequence). As DNA, the CDR3 is TGTGCCAGCAACCCCAACAGGGGCCTTCCCCCTGAAGCTTTCTTT. It yields the protein CASNPNRGLPPEAFF.